The 10 T cell receptor beta chains listed next were all sequenced from one sample in a study of CD8 T cells in ankylosing spondylitis. TCRdb recomputed calls from the 5' RACE reads with MiXCR, one row per CDR3 protein. The sample has about 220,000 distinct CDR3 sequences; about 10% are singletons. The specimen was blood, either unsorted or a sorted T cell fraction (not recorded which). These receptors all come from a male donor with ankylosing spondylitis or in good health (not recorded which).

A remark on this clonotype: This clone may be a read error of a much larger clone one base away. This chain joins TRBV30 and TRBJ1-5; D not certain. CDR1 and CDR2 from the germline V gene are GTSNPN and SVGIG (reference sequence). The CDR3 loop spans 13 amino acids. The germline V and J ends were trimmed by 3 bases and 7 bases, with 13 bases remaining between them. CDR3 bases: TGTGCCTGGAGCGCGCCCTCGAAACAGCCCCAGCATTTT. Amino acid sequence: CAWSAPSKQPQHF. The entire variable domain, with the rest obtained from reference TRBV30 and TRBJ1-5, is as follows: SQTIHQWPATLVQPVGSPLSLECTVEGTSNPNLYWYRQAAGRGLQLLFYSVGIGQISSEVPQNLSASRPQDRQFILSSKKLLLSDSGFYLCAWSAPSKQPQHFGDGTRLSIL.

This chain links TRBV6-2 or TRBV6-3 with TRBJ2-1; D could derive from TRBD1 or TRBD2 (7 bases each). V lost 5 bases and J 6 bases, leaving 14 bases between the germline ends. Germline CDR1 is MNHEY and CDR2 is SVGEGT. The CDR3 loop spans 14 amino acids. CDR3 nucleotide sequence: TGTGCCAGCAGTACCGACAGGGAGGGCAATGAGCAGTTCTTC. This gives the protein CASSTDREGNEQFF.

Many counts were recorded for this clonotype. The rearrangement uses TRBV5-1 and TRBJ2-7; D ambiguous. The germline V gene encodes CDR1 SGHRS and CDR2 YFSETQ. Trimming stripped 1 base from V and 5 bases from J, with 13 bases between. This CDR3 contains 14 residues. The CDR3 is CASSLQPTGNEQYF. CDR3 in DNA: TGCGCCAGCAGCTTGCAACCCACCGGCAACGAGCAGTACTTC.

This chain uses TRBV19 with TRBJ1-5; TRBD1 is a possible D gene (6 bases). This CDR3 is built from 13 residues. Deletions cut 9 bases from V and 0 bases from J, with 9 bases between. Germline loops: CDR1 LNHDA, CDR2 SQIVND (reference sequence). This CDR3 is CASNRVSNQPQHF. The CDR3 DNA reads as TGTGCCAGCAACAGGGTTAGCAATCAGCCCCAGCATTTT.

This clonotype was observed many times. The chain combines TRBV12-3 or TRBV12-4 with TRBJ1-5; unclear D gene. V was trimmed by 3 bases and J by 7 bases, leaving 7 bases between them. The CDR3 covers 12 residues. This CDR3 is CASSLAPQPQHF. As DNA, the CDR3 is TGTGCCAGCAGTTTGGCTCCCCAGCCCCAGCATTTT.

The genes are TRBV7-2 and TRBJ2-6; maybe TRBD2 (6 bases). The V gene lost 0 bases and the J gene lost 0 bases, with 15 bases spanning the gap. CDR3 length equals 19 residues. Germline-derived CDR1 and CDR2 are SGHTA and FQGNSA. The CDR3 DNA reads TGTGCCAGCAGCTTAGCGGGGAGGAGTTGGACCTCTGGGGCCAACGTCCTGACTTTC. Translation: CASSLAGRSWTSGANVLTF.

This clonotype was counted between two and nine times. The V call is TRBV28, the J call TRBJ1-2, with D unclear. The CDR3 runs 11 residues. V dropped 4 bases and J dropped 9 bases, with 9 bases sitting between them. Germline V lookup: CDR1 MDHEN, CDR2 SYDVKM. The CDR3 DNA reads TGTGCCAGCAGTTCGTCTGGGAGCTACACCTTC. It codes for CASSSSGSYTF.

This clonotype was seen at least ten times. The chain uses TRBV5-1 and TRBJ2-2; D uncertain. V lost 2 bases and J 7 bases, leaving 6 bases between the germline ends. From germline, CDR1 is SGHRS and CDR2 YFSETQ. This CDR3 contains 12 residues. The CDR3: CASSFDGGELFF. The DNA for the CDR3 is TGCGCCAGCAGCTTTGACGGCGGGGAGCTGTTTTTT.

The CDR3 coding sequence is TGTGCCAGCAGCTCCGGGACAGGGGTCGGGGAGCTGTTTTTT. It specifies CASSSGTGVGELFF. V is TRBV7-9 and J is TRBJ2-2, with 10 nucleotides matching TRBD1. CDR3 length: 14 residues. Looked up from germline, CDR1 is SEHNR and CDR2 is FQNEAQ (reference sequence). The J segment lost 7 bases and the V segment lost 4 bases, leaving 3 bases of the junction unmatched.

The J gene is TRBJ1-1, the V gene TRBV6-4, with TRBD1 as a possible D gene (5 bases). In germline, CDR1 is MRHNA, CDR2 SNTAGT. The CDR3 is made up of 14 amino acids. Trimming stripped 6 bases from V and 4 bases from J, with 15 bases between. In nucleotides, the CDR3 is TGTGCCAGCAGCACACAGGCGACAAGCACTGAAGCTTTCTTT. This sequence encodes CASSTQATSTEAFF.